One T cell receptor (beta chain) is described in this entry. The entry originates in a study of blood T cells in healthy people across ages. Background on the study: When template switching was applied, about one barcoded beta molecule was captured per two T cells.

Alongside a J-beta primer mix, a sample-barcoded 5' primer served in a second PCR lasting about 7 to 12 cycles. TCRdb re-called the 5' RACE reads with MiXCR, one entry per CDR3 protein. This table has 1.5 million or so distinct CDR3 sequences, 35% to 45% appearing once. This CDR3 is built from 11 residues. With 6 bases removed from V and 9 bases from J, the gap between germline ends came to 12 bases. Per germline, CDR1 SNHLY and CDR2 FYNNEI. The sequenced sample was blood. This chain connects TRBV2 to TRBJ2-7; maybe TRBD1 (6 bases). This receptor was identified in a woman younger than 35 in good health. In DNA form, the CDR3 reads TGTGCCAGCAGACCCCTCAGGGGGCAGTACTTC. Its protein is CASRPLRGQYF.